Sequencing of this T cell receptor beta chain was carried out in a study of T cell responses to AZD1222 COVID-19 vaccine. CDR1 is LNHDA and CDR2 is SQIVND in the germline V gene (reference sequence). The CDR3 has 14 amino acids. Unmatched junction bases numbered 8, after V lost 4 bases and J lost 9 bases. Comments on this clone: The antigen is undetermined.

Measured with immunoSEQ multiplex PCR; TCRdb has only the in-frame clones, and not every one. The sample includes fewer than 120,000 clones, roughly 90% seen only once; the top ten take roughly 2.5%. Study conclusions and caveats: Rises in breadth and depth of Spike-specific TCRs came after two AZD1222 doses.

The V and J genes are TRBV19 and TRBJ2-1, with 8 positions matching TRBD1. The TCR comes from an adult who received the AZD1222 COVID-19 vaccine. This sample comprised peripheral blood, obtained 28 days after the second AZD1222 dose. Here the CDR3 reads CASSKWDRWVEQFF. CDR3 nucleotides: TGTGCCAGTAGTAAGTGGGACAGGTGGGTTGAGCAGTTCTTC.